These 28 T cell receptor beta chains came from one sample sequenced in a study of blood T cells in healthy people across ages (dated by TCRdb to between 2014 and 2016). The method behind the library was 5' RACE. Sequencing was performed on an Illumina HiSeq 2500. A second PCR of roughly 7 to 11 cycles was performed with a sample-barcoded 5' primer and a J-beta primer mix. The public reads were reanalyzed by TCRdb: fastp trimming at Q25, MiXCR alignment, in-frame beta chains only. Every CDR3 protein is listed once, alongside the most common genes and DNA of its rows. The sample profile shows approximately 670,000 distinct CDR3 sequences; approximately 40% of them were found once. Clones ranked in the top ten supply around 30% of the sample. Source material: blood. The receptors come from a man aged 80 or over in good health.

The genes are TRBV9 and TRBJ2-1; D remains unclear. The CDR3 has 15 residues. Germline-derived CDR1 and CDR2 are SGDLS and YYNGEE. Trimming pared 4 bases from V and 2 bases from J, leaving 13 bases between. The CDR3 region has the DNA TGTGCCAGCAGCAAGGCGGAACTAACCTACAATGAGCAGTTCTTC. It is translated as CASSKAELTYNEQFF.

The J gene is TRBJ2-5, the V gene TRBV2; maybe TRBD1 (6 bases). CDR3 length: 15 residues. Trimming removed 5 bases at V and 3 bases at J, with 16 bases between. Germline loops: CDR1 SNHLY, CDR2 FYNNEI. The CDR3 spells CASSPRARGKETQYF. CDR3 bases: TGTGCCAGCAGTCCCCGGGCCAGGGGCAAAGAGACCCAGTACTTC. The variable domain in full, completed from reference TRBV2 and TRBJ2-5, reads EPEVTQTPSHQVTQMGQEVILRCVPISNHLYFYWYRQILGQKVEFLVSFYNNEISEKSEIFDDQFSVERPDGSNFTLKIRSTKLEDSAMYFCASSPRARGKETQYFGPGTRLLVL.

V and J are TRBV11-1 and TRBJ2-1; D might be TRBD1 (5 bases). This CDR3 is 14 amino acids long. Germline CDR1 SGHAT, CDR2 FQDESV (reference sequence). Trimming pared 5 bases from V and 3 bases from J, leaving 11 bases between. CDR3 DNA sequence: TGTGCCAGCAGCAGGGGAAGAGGCTACAATGAGCAGTTCTTC. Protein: CASSRGRGYNEQFF.

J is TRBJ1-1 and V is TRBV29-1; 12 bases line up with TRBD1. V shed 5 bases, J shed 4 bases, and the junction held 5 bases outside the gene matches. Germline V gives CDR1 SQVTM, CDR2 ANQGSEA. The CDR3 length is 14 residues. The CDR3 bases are TGCAGCGTTAGGGACAGGGGGCGGGGCACTGAAGCTTTCTTT. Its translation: CSVRDRGRGTEAFF.

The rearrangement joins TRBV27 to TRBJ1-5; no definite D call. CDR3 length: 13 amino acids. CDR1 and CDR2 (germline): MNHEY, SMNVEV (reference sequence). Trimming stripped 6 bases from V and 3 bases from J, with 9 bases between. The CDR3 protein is CASRTLPNQPQHF. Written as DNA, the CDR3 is TGTGCCAGCAGGACTTTACCCAATCAGCCCCAGCATTTT.

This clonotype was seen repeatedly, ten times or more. CDR3 loop: CASSPSAGASYEQYF. The CDR3 DNA sequence: TGTGCCAGCAGTCCGAGCGCGGGTGCCTCCTACGAGCAGTACTTC. The chain joins TRBV27 to TRBJ2-7, with D possibly being TRBD2 (5 bases). CDR3 size: 15 residues. V lost 5 bases and J lost 0, with 14 bases in between. Germline assignment: CDR1 MNHEY and CDR2 SMNVEV (reference sequence).

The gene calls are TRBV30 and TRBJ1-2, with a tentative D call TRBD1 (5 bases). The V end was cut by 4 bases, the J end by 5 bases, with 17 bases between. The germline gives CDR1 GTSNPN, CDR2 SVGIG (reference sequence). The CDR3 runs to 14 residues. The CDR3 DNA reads TGTGCCTGGATTAGACAGCGAGTGGGGTATGGCTACACCTTC. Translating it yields CAWIRQRVGYGYTF.

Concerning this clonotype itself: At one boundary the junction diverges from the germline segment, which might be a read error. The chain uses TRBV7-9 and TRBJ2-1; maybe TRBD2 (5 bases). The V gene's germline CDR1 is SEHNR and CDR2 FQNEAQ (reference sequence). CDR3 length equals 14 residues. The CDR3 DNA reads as TGTGCCAGCAGCCCGGACTCGCGGAGGAATGAGCAGTTGTTC. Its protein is CASSPDSRRNEQLF.

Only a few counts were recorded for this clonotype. CDR3 DNA sequence: TGTGCCAGCAGTTACTCTGGCGAGCTTAACACCGGGGAGCTGTTTTTT. Its translation: CASSYSGELNTGELFF. This rearrangement joins TRBV6-2 or TRBV6-3 to TRBJ2-2, with D uncertain. This CDR3 is 16 amino acids long. Per the germline V gene, CDR1 is MNHEY and CDR2 is SVGEGT. Trimming left V 0 bases short and J 2 bases short, with 10 bases between.

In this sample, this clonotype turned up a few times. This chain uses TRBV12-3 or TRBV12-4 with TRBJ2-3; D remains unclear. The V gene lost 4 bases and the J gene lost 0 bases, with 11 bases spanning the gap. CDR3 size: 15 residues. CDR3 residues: CASSSLKGSTDTQYF. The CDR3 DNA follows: TGTGCCAGCAGTTCCCTAAAAGGGAGCACAGATACGCAGTATTTT.

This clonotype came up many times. CDR3 nucleotide sequence: TGCGCCAGCAGCCAGGCCGGGACTAGCGGGGGGGAGACCCAGTACTTC. Amino acids: CASSQAGTSGGETQYF. The chain recombines TRBV4-3 with TRBJ2-5; 15 positions agree with TRBD2. The CDR3 runs to 16 residues. CDR1 is LGHNA, CDR2 YSLEER, per germline. The V segment lost 3 bases and the J segment 5 bases; nucleotides outside the gene matches: 4.

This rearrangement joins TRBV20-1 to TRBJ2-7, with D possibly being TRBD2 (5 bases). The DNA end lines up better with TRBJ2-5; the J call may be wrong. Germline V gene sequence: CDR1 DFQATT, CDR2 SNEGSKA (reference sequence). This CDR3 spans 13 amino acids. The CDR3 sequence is CSALAHPGQTQYF. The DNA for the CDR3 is TGCAGTGCTCTAGCCCATCCGGGTCAGACCCAGTACTTC.

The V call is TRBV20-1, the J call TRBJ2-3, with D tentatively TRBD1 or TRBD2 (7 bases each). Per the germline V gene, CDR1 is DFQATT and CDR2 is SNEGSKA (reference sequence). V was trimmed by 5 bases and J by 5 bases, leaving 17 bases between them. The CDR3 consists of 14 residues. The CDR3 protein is CSAPGPGGGDTQYF. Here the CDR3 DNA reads TGCAGTGCTCCCGGCCCAGGGGGGGGAGATACGCAGTATTTT.

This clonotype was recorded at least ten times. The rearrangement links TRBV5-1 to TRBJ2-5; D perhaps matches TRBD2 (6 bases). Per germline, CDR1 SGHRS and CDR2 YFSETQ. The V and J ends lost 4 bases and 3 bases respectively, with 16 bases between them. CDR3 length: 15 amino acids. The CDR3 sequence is CASSRSTGVEETQYF. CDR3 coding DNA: TGCGCCAGCAGCCGATCAACGGGGGTAGAAGAGACCCAGTACTTC.

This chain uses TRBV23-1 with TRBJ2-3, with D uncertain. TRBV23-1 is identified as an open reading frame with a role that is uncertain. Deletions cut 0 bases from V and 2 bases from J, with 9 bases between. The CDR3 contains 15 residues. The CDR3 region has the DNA TGCGCCAGCAGTCAATCAATGAGTTACACAGATACGCAGTATTTT. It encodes CASSQSMSYTDTQYF.

The CDR3 DNA follows: TGCAGCGTTGCACATAGGGCCGGGACACCGAAGACCCTCCGGGAGACCCAGTACTTC. Its translation: CSVAHRAGTPKTLRETQYF. The chain is built from TRBV29-1 and TRBJ2-4; D may be TRBD1 (6 bases). The better agreement between TRBJ2-5 and the DNA end casts doubt on the J call. The CDR3 is 19 amino acids. Germline V gene sequence: CDR1 SQVTM, CDR2 ANQGSEA.

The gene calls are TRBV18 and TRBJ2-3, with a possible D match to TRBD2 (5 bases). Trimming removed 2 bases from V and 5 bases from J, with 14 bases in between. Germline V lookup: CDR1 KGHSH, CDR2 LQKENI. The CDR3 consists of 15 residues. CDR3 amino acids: CASSPVSGRGDTQYF. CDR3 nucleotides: TGTGCCAGCTCACCAGTCAGCGGCCGTGGAGATACGCAGTATTTT.

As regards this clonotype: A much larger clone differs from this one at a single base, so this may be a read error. The CDR3 DNA sequence: TGTGCCAGCAACCCGGGACAGGGGGCGTACGAGCAGTACTTC. Its translation: CASNPGQGAYEQYF. V gene TRBV6-5 combines with J gene TRBJ2-5; 12 nucleotides line up with TRBD1. The better agreement between TRBJ2-7 and the DNA end casts doubt on the J call. The CDR3 is 14 amino acids. Per the germline V gene, CDR1 is MNHEY and CDR2 is SVGAGI.

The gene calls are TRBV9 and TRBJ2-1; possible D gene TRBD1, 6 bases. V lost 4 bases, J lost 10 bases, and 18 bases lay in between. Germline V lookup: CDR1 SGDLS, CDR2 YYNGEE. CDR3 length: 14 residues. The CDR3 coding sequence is TGTGCCAGCAGCTCCCAGGGACATTCCTACGAGCAGTTCTTC. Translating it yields CASSSQGHSYEQFF.

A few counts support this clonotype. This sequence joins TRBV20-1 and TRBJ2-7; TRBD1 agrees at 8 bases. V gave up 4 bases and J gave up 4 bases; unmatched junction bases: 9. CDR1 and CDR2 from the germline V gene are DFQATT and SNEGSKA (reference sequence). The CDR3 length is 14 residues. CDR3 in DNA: TGCAGTGCTAAACGACAGGGGATCGTGTACGAGCAGTACTTC. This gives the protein CSAKRQGIVYEQYF.

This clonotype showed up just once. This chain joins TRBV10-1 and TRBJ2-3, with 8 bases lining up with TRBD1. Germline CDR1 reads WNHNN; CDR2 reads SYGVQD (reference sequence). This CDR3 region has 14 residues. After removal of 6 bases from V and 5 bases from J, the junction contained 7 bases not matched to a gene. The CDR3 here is CASSGQGPVDTQYF. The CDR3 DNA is TGCGCCAGCAGCGGACAGGGTCCCGTAGATACGCAGTATTTT.

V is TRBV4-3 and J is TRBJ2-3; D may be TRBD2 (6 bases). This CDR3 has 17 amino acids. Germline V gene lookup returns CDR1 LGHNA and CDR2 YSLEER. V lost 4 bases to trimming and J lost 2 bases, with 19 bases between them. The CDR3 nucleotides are TGCGCCAGCAGCCCAACTAGACCAGCGGGTTACACAGATACGCAGTATTTT. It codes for CASSPTRPAGYTDTQYF.

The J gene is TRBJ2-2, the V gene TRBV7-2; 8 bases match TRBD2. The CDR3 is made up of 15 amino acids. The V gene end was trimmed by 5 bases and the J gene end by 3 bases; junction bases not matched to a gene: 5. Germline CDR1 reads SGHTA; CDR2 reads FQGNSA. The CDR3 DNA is TGTGCCAGCAGCCGGGGGGGGCCCTACACCGGGGAGCTGTTTTTT. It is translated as CASSRGGPYTGELFF. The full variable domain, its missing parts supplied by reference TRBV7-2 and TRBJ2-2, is GAGVSQSPSNKVTEKGKDVELRCDPISGHTALYWYRQSLGQGLEFLIYFQGNSAPDKSGLPSDRFSAERTGGSVSTLTIQRTQQEDSAVYLCASSRGGPYTGELFFGEGSRLTVL.

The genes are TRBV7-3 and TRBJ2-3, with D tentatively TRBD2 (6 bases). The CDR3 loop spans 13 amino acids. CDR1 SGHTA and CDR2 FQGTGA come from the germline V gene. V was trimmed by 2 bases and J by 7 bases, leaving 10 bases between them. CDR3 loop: CASSLLEGYTQYF. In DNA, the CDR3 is TGTGCCAGCAGCTTATTGGAGGGATATACGCAGTATTTT.

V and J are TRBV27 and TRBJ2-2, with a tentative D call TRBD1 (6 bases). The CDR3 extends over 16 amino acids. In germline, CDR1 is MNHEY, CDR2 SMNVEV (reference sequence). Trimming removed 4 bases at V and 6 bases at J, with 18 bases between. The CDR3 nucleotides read TGTGCCAGCAGTTCAGTCCTACCACAGGGTGCCGGGGAGCTGTTTTTT. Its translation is CASSSVLPQGAGELFF.

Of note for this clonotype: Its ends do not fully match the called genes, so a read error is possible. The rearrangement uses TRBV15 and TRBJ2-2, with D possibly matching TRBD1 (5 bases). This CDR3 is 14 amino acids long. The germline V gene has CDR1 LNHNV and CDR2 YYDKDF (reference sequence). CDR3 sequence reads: CTTSLRGNTGELFF. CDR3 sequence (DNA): TGTACCACCAGCCTTAGGGGGAACACCGGGGAGCTGTTTTTT.

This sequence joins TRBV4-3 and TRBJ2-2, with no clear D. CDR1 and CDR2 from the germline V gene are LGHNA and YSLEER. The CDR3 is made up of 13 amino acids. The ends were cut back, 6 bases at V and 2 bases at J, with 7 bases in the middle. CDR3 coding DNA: TGCGCCAGCAGGGGCCCTAACACCGGGGAGCTGTTTTTT. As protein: CASRGPNTGELFF.

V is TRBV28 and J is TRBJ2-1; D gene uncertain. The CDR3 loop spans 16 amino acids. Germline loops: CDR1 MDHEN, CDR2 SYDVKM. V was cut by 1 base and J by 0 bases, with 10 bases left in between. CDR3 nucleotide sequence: TGTGCCAGCAGTTTATATGGGGTCAGCTCCTACAATGAGCAGTTCTTC. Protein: CASSLYGVSSYNEQFF.